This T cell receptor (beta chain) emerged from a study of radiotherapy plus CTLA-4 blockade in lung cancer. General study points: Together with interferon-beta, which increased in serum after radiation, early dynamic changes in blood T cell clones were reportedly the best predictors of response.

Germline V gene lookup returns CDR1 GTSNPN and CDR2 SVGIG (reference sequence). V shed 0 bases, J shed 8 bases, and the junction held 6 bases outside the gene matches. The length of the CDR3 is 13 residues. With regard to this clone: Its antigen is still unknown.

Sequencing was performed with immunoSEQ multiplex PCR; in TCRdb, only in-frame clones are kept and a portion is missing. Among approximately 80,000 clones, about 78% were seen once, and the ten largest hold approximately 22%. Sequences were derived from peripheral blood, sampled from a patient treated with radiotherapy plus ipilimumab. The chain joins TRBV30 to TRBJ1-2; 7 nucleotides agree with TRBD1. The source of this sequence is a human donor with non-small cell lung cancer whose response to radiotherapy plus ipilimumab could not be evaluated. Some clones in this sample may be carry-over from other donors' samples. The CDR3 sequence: CAWSVGGGGGYTF. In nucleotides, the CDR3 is TGTGCCTGGAGTGTAGGAGGGGGCGGAGGCTACACCTTC.